The 5 T cell receptor beta chains listed next were all sequenced from one sample in a study of shared clonotypes between healthy human individuals. Libraries were prepared by immunoSEQ multiplex PCR; TCRdb keeps only in-frame clonotypes and omits some of them. The data hold fewer than 3 million clones, with 85% to 95% observed a single time. The source material was naive CD4+ T cells from PBMCs. Subset specified: CD45RA+ positively selected. These TCRs come from a man between 18 and 35 years old in good health. Some clones in this sample may be carry-over from other donors' samples.

Concerning this clone itself: The same CDR3 arises from other DNA sequences in this sample as well. V usage is TRBV28 and J usage is TRBJ1-3; 10 bases are shared with TRBD1. The CDR3 is 15 residues long. CDR1 is MDHEN, CDR2 SYDVKM, per germline. Trimming at V came to 4 bases and at J to 4 bases, leaving 4 bases not matched to a gene. This CDR3 reads CASSSGTGAGNTIYF. The DNA of the CDR3 is TGTGCCAGCAGTTCCGGGACAGGGGCCGGAAACACCATATATTTT.

This chain uses TRBV9 with TRBJ2-3; 7 nucleotides align to TRBD1. CDR1 is SGDLS, CDR2 YYNGEE, per germline. This CDR3 is 13 amino acids long. The junction had 4 bases not matched to a gene; V was cut back by 2 bases and J by 7 bases. CDR3 sequence: CASSVTGANTQYF. The DNA of the CDR3 is TGTGCCAGCAGCGTTACAGGGGCGAATACGCAGTATTTT.

The chain combines TRBV28 with TRBJ2-5, with 11 bases fitting TRBD2. The CDR3 is 15 amino acids. The germline gives CDR1 MDHEN, CDR2 SYDVKM. The J segment lost 4 bases and the V segment lost 5 bases, leaving 6 bases of the junction unmatched. In nucleotides, the CDR3 is TGTGCCAGCAGTCCCCAGGGACTAGCGGCAGAGACCCAGTACTTC. Its translation: CASSPQGLAAETQYF.

Concerning this clone: Other DNA sequences in this sample translate to the same CDR3. This sequence joins TRBV7-9 and TRBJ2-2; tentative D call: TRBD1 (6 bases). V dropped 5 bases and J dropped 4 bases, with 14 bases sitting between them. Germline CDR1 reads SEHNR; CDR2 reads FQNEAQ (reference sequence). There are 15 residues in the CDR3. The CDR3 DNA is TGTGCCAGCAGCCCCAGGGGCGGTGGCACCGGGGAGCTGTTTTTT. Amino acids: CASSPRGGGTGELFF.

The J gene is TRBJ2-6, the V gene TRBV4-3; no definite D call. V shed 2 bases and J shed 1 base, with 9 bases lying between them. Germline V gives CDR1 LGHNA, CDR2 YSLEER. The CDR3 has 16 residues. Here the CDR3 reads CASSQPGLSGANVLTF. The DNA for the CDR3 is TGCGCCAGCAGCCAACCGGGCCTATCTGGGGCCAACGTCCTGACTTTC.